The 4 T cell receptor beta chains reported below all come from one sample, sequenced in a study of CXCR3-negative and CXCR3-positive naive CD8 T cells. The libraries of TRB cDNA were constructed through 5' RACE using UMI labels. Reprocessing the 5' RACE reads, TCRdb reports a single entry for every CDR3 protein and omits DNA. This listing includes 150,000 or so distinct CDR3 sequences. The source material was naive CXCR3- CD8+ T cells from blood. Sample subset: CD45RO-CCR7+CD27+CD95- naive CD8+ T cells lacking CXCR3 (TNR3-). The receptors were gathered from a human donor in good health. Some clones in this sample may be carry-over from other donors' samples.

This chain connects TRBV5-1 to TRBJ1-2. The V gene's germline CDR1 is SGHRS and CDR2 YFSETQ. The CDR3 covers 12 residues. The CDR3 sequence is CASSLIGEGYTF.

The J gene is TRBJ1-5, the V gene TRBV12-3 or TRBV12-4; the D gene TCRdb calls, TRBD1, cannot be checked with no DNA. This CDR3 has 15 amino acids. CDR3 in amino acids: CASSLRGGVDQPQHF.

V is TRBV28 and J is TRBJ2-1; TCRdb picks TRBD2, but there is no DNA to check that call. Germline lookup yields CDR1 MDHEN and CDR2 SYDVKM. CDR3 length: 17 residues. The CDR3 here is CASSYAPGTTGSNEQFF.

The rearrangement uses TRBV4-1 and TRBJ2-5; TCRdb reports TRBD1, a call that lacks DNA to check it against. CDR1 MGHRA and CDR2 YSYEKL come from the germline V gene. The CDR3 runs 17 residues. The CDR3 here is CASSHPTNGQAQETQYF.